This T cell receptor (beta chain) was obtained from a study of OX40 agonist ivuxolimab in advanced cancers. Study-level background: Of mixed ages from roughly 23 to 80 and averaging approximately 60 years, the group was about 80% male. Study-level results: Among some nonresponders, normalized T-cell clonal expansion was also low. Compared with others, partial responders at 0.1-3.0 mg/kg displayed clonal expansion among the lowest.

Sequenced by immunoSEQ multiplex PCR; TCRdb stores in-frame clones only, minus some. The repertoire holds some 35,000 clones, with around four fifths as singletons. CDR3 length: 13 residues. With 5 bases removed from V and 2 bases from J, the gap between germline ends came to 10 bases. CDR1 and CDR2 (germline): MNHEY, SVGAGI. Details on this clone: The antigen remains undetermined.

Sequenced here: CD4+ or CD8+ T cells sorted from blood, sampled in a trial of the OX40 agonist ivuxolimab. The gene calls are TRBV6-5 and TRBJ2-7, with D unresolved. The receptor was isolated from an adult with an advanced solid tumor such as melanoma, head and neck, liver or kidney cancer. The CDR3 loop is CASSLSFTYEQYF. The CDR3 bases are TGTGCCAGCAGTCTCAGTTTTACCTACGAGCAGTACTTC.